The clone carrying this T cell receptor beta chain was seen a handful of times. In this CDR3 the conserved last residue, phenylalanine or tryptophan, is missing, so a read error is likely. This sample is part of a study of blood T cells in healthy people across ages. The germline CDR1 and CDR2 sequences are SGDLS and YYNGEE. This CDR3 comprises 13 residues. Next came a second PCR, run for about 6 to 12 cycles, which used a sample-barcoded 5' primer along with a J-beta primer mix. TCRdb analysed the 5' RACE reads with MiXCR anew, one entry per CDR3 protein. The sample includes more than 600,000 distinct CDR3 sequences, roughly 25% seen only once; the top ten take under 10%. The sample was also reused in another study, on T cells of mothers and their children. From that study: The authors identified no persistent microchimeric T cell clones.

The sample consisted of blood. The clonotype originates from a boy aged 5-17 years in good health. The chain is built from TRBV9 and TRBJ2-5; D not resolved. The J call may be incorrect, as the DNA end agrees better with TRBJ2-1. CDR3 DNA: TGTGCCAGCAGCGCCAGGACGGACAATGAGCAGTTCCTC. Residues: CASSARTDNEQFL.